This TCR beta chain was captured in a study of long-term antiretroviral therapy in people with HIV. The study's findings and limits: Before ART, certain clones expanded, and these dominated the repertoire at all time points.

With survey level as its setting, the immunoSEQ assay was v3.0. Clones were read by immunoSEQ multiplex PCR, and TCRdb kept only the in-frame ones, dropping some. The data contain 35,000 to 45,000 clones, 75% to 90% of them singletons. Comments on this clone: The antigen is undetermined. At the DNA level, this CDR3 is encoded by other sequences in the same sample as well.

The sequenced sample was unsorted PBMCs, obtained just before starting antiretroviral therapy. This TCR came from a woman in her late teens or twenties with HIV.

The CDR3 region has the DNA TGTGCCAGCAGTTACGCTGAGACCCAGTACTTC. Amino acids: CASSYAETQYF. The rearrangement joins TRBV6-5 to TRBJ2-5; no definite D call. The CDR3 has 11 amino acids. The germline V gene has CDR1 MNHEY and CDR2 SVGAGI. The ends were cut back, 2 bases at V and 5 bases at J, with 3 bases in the middle.